These 19 T cell receptor beta chains were all obtained from the same sample, sequenced in a study of cytomegalovirus exposure and HLA in healthy donors. The study ran its PCR with 60 Vbeta and 13 Jbeta primers. Measured with immunoSEQ multiplex PCR; TCRdb has only the in-frame clones, and not every one. Recorded here are tens of thousands of clones; the top ten clones represent 1.5% to 2%. Sequenced sample: PBMCs. The receptor source for this set is a woman between 35 and 50 years old in good health and CMV-seropositive.

Here the CDR3 DNA reads TGTGCCAGCACCCTGGACAGGGGAAGAGCTTTCTTT. It yields the protein CASTLDRGRAFF. The J gene is TRBJ1-1, the V gene TRBV6-1; 9 nucleotides agree with TRBD1. The CDR3 runs 12 residues. Germline V gives CDR1 MNHNS, CDR2 SASEGT. The ends lost 7 bases at V and 10 bases at J; junction bases unmatched: 7.

The V gene is TRBV11-3, the J gene TRBJ2-5; D gene unclear. Germline CDR1 reads SGHNT; CDR2 reads YENEEA. Trimming pared 8 bases from V and 4 bases from J, leaving 11 bases between. This CDR3 is built from 12 residues. This CDR3 reads CASRPRRETQYF. CDR3 DNA sequence: TGTGCCAGCCGTCCCAGGCGAGAGACCCAGTACTTC.

The chain has TRBV7-8 and TRBJ2-7; weak D call: TRBD1 (8 bases). V gave up 2 bases and J gave up 4 bases, with 12 bases separating them. The CDR3 is 14 amino acids. Germline V lookup: CDR1 SGHVS, CDR2 FQNEAQ. Here the CDR3 DNA reads TGTGCCAGCAGCTTATACAGGGGGGGGTACGAGCAGTACTTC. This codes for CASSLYRGGYEQYF.

The chain is built from TRBV11-2 and TRBJ1-1; D is possibly TRBD1 (6 bases). The germline CDR1 and CDR2 sequences are SGHAT and FQNNGV. The length of the CDR3 is 13 residues. Trimming removed 6 bases from V and 0 bases from J, with 8 bases in between. CDR3 protein: CASSGQMNTEAFF. CDR3 in DNA: TGTGCCAGCAGTGGACAGATGAACACTGAAGCTTTCTTT.

The chain links TRBV19 to TRBJ2-4; tentative D call: TRBD2 (6 bases). The CDR3 consists of 15 residues. The V end lost 5 bases, the J end lost 1 base, and 12 bases lay between the germline ends. CDR1 is LNHDA and CDR2 is SQIVND in the germline V gene (reference sequence). CDR3 nucleotides: TGTGCCAGTAGTCCGGAGGGATCTGCCAAAAACATTCAGTACTTC. Encoded protein: CASSPEGSAKNIQYF.

The chain combines TRBV7-9 with TRBJ2-5, with TRBD1 matching 8 bases. The V and J ends lost 5 bases and 2 bases, in that order; junction bases with no gene match: 7. The CDR3 is made up of 15 amino acids. Germline lookup yields CDR1 SEHNR and CDR2 FQNEAQ (reference sequence). The CDR3 sequence is CASSLGDRLQETQYF. The CDR3 DNA reads as TGTGCCAGCAGCCTAGGGGACAGGTTACAAGAGACCCAGTACTTC.

This chain joins TRBV5-1 and TRBJ2-2, with D uncertain. V lost 0 bases and J lost 0, with 3 bases in between. Germline values: CDR1 SGHRS, CDR2 YFSETQ. The CDR3 is 14 amino acids. The CDR3 sequence is CASSLAPNTGELFF. The CDR3 nucleotides are TGCGCCAGCAGCTTGGCTCCGAACACCGGGGAGCTGTTTTTT.

This chain links TRBV14 with TRBJ2-5; 10 bases align to TRBD1. Germline assignment: CDR1 SGHDN and CDR2 FVKESK. Trimming removed 1 base from V and 5 bases from J; junction bases left unmatched: 7. There are 16 residues in the CDR3. The CDR3 here is CASSQGGQGNRETQYF. In DNA form, the CDR3 reads TGTGCCAGCAGCCAAGGGGGACAGGGGAATCGGGAGACCCAGTACTTC.

The V gene is TRBV6-5, the J gene TRBJ1-2; TRBD1 might be the D (6 bases). CDR1 is MNHEY, CDR2 SVGAGI, per germline. With 2 bases removed from V and 0 bases from J, the gap between germline ends came to 13 bases. The CDR3 sequence is 16 residues long. The CDR3 DNA reads as TGTGCCAGCAGTTACGCCCGGACAGCTACTAACTATGGCTACACCTTC. It is translated as CASSYARTATNYGYTF.

This chain joins TRBV6-5 and TRBJ1-3, with D perhaps matching TRBD1 (5 bases). Trimming cost V 2 bases and J 0 bases, with 11 bases left between them. Germline V CDR1 and CDR2: MNHEY, SVGAGI. CDR3 length equals 16 residues. The CDR3, as DNA: TGTGCCAGCAGTTACAGCAGGGCCAGCTCTGGAAACACCATATATTTT. As protein: CASSYSRASSGNTIYF.

The chain recombines TRBV28 with TRBJ2-2; 7 bases are shared with TRBD2. This CDR3 has 15 residues. Germline V lookup: CDR1 MDHEN, CDR2 SYDVKM. Trimming at V came to 3 bases and at J to 4 bases, leaving 5 bases not matched to a gene. CDR3 residues: CASSLGGSGTGELFF. The CDR3 DNA follows: TGTGCCAGCAGTTTGGGGGGGTCGGGCACCGGGGAGCTGTTTTTT.

V gene TRBV5-6 combines with J gene TRBJ1-2, with D possibly matching TRBD1 (6 bases). Trimming left V 2 bases short and J 6 bases short, with 8 bases between. The CDR3 covers 12 residues. Germline CDR1 is SGHDT and CDR2 is YYEEEE. In nucleotides, the CDR3 is TGTGCCAGCAGCTTACAGGGTAATGGCTACACCTTC. Protein product: CASSLQGNGYTF.

The chain combines TRBV9 with TRBJ2-1; TRBD2 matches 8 bases. Trimming at V came to 6 bases and at J to 7 bases, leaving 9 bases not matched to a gene. Germline CDR1 is SGDLS and CDR2 is YYNGEE. The CDR3 extends over 14 amino acids. The CDR3 region is CASTPIPGGNEQFF. CDR3 sequence (DNA): TGTGCCAGCACCCCGATCCCGGGAGGGAATGAGCAGTTCTTC. The variable domain in full, completed from reference TRBV9 and TRBJ2-1, reads DSGVTQTPKHLITATGQRVTLRCSPRSGDLSVYWYQQSLDQGLQFLIQYYNGEERAKGNILERFSAQQFPDLHSELNLSSLELGDSALYFCASTPIPGGNEQFFGPGTRLTVL.

The chain couples TRBV27 to TRBJ2-7; 11 nucleotides line up with TRBD2. After removal of 2 bases from V and 3 bases from J, the junction contained 3 bases not matched to a gene. This CDR3 comprises 15 residues. Germline V gene lookup returns CDR1 MNHEY and CDR2 SMNVEV (reference sequence). CDR3 DNA sequence: TGTGCCAGCAGTTTAAAAGGACTAGCGGGCTACGAGCAGTACTTC. Its protein is CASSLKGLAGYEQYF.

V is TRBV28 and J is TRBJ2-7; 8 positions agree with TRBD2. The V segment lost 2 bases and the J segment 0 bases; nucleotides outside the gene matches: 3. Germline loops: CDR1 MDHEN, CDR2 SYDVKM. This CDR3 is 15 amino acids long. The CDR3, as DNA: TGTGCCAGCAGTTTAGCGGGGGGCAGCTCCTACGAGCAGTACTTC. It codes for CASSLAGGSSYEQYF. The full variable domain, in which reference TRBV28 and TRBJ2-7 provide the parts outside the CDR3, is DVKVTQSSRYLVKRTGEKVFLECVQDMDHENMFWYRQDPGLGLRLIYFSYDVKMKEKGDIPEGYSVSREKKERFSLILESASTNQTSMYLCASSLAGGSSYEQYFGPGTRLTVT.

The chain has TRBV27 and TRBJ2-3, with 8 bases that match TRBD2. The CDR3 contains 14 residues. Trimming cost V 3 bases and J 5 bases; bases outside gene matches: 4. The germline V gene encodes CDR1 MNHEY and CDR2 SMNVEV (reference sequence). The CDR3 spells CASSLGLAGDTQYF. DNA of the CDR3: TGTGCCAGCAGTTTGGGGCTAGCGGGAGATACGCAGTATTTT.

The rearrangement joins TRBV4-3 to TRBJ1-1; possibly TRBD1 for D (5 bases). CDR3 length equals 15 residues. Germline CDR1 and CDR2: LGHNA and YSLEER. Trimming shortened V by 0 bases and J by 2 bases, and 10 bases separated the two germline ends. CDR3 bases: TGCGCCAGCAGCCAAGAGGGGGGACTAAACACTGAAGCTTTCTTT. It yields the protein CASSQEGGLNTEAFF.

The chain carries TRBV7-9 and TRBJ2-5; D call uncertain. Germline CDR1 SEHNR, CDR2 FQNEAQ (reference sequence). The CDR3 contains 13 residues. The germline V and J ends were trimmed by 5 bases and 5 bases, with 12 bases remaining between them. CDR3 residues: CASSPSFLETQYF. The CDR3 DNA reads TGTGCCAGCAGCCCGAGCTTCCTTGAGACCCAGTACTTC.

The chain has TRBV6-8 and TRBJ1-3, with 7 positions matching TRBD1. V gave up 4 bases and J gave up 0 bases; unmatched junction bases: 12. Germline CDR1 MNHGY, CDR2 SAAAGT. This CDR3 contains 18 residues. CDR3 residues: CASSCSSDRDDSGNTIYF. CDR3 nucleotides: TGTGCCAGCAGTTGTTCCTCTGACAGGGATGACTCTGGAAACACCATATATTTT.